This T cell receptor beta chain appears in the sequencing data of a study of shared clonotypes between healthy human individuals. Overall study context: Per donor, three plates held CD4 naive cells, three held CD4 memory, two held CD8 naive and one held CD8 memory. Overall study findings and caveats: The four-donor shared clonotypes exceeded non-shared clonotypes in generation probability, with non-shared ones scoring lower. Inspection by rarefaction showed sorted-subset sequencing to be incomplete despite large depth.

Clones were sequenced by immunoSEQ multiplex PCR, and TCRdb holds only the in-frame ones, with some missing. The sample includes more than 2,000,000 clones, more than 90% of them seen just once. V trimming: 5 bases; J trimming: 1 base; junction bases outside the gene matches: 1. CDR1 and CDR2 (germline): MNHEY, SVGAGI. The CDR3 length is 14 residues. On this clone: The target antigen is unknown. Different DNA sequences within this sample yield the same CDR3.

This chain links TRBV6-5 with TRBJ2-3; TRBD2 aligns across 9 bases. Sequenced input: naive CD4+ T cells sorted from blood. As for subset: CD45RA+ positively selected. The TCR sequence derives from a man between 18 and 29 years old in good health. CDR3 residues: CASSRGGGTDTQYF. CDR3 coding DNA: TGTGCCAGCAGTCGCGGGGGGGGCACAGATACGCAGTATTTT.